This TCR beta chain came from a study of fetal regulatory T cell absence and autoimmunity. Trimming took off 5 bases at V and 9 bases at J, with 13 bases between the two ends. The CDR3 contains 13 residues. CDR1 is MNHEY, CDR2 SVGAGI, per germline. A word on this clone: What it recognizes is unknown.

Whole-study results and caveats: Compared with cord blood, pancreas showed oligoclonal TCR enrichment, some clones over 90-fold. Cord blood and pancreas showed broadly similar TRB gene family usage.

Generated by immunoSEQ multiplex PCR, the TCRdb table keeps only in-frame clones and is missing some. The sample contains about 46,000 clones, about four fifths of which appear only once. The chain joins TRBV6-5 to TRBJ2-2; unclear D gene. Material for sequencing was cord blood. The receptor was derived from a newborn boy with IPEX syndrome. The CDR3, as DNA: TGTGCCAGCAGTCTCGTCCTCGGACGGGAGCTGTTTTTT. As protein: CASSLVLGRELFF.